The 23 T cell receptor beta chains below come from one sample, sequenced in a study of T cell responses to AZD1222 COVID-19 vaccine. Clones were sequenced by immunoSEQ multiplex PCR, and TCRdb holds only the in-frame ones, with some missing. The sample lists some 96,000 clones; nearly 95% were seen once. This material consisted of peripheral blood, taken on day 0 of AZD1222 vaccination. Receptors were obtained from an adult in good health.

V gene TRBV10-3 combines with J gene TRBJ2-3; 7 nucleotides match TRBD1. Germline V gene data show CDR1 as ENHRY and CDR2 as SYGVKD. This CDR3 is built from 15 residues. V shed 9 bases, J shed 2 bases, and the junction held 11 bases outside the gene matches. The CDR3 coding sequence is TGTGCCATGGCGATCCGGGACAGTTCCACAGATACGCAGTATTTT. Translating it yields CAMAIRDSSTDTQYF.

The chain uses TRBV5-5 and TRBJ2-3; D gene unclear. The germline V gene encodes CDR1 SGHKS and CDR2 YYEKEE (reference sequence). V was cut by 1 base and J by 0 bases, with 3 bases left in between. This CDR3 has 13 amino acids. CDR3: CASSLSSTDTQYF. The CDR3 coding sequence is TGTGCCAGCAGCTTGAGTAGCACAGATACGCAGTATTTT.

Here the CDR3 DNA reads TGTGCCAGTACCAGTGATCCCGGTCCTAACACTGAAGCTTTCTTT. Amino acids: CASTSDPGPNTEAFF. The J gene is TRBJ1-1, the V gene TRBV19; D uncertain. The CDR3 is 15 amino acids. V lost 7 bases and J lost 2, with 17 bases in between. Looked up from germline, CDR1 is LNHDA and CDR2 is SQIVND (reference sequence). Supplemented by reference TRBV19 and TRBJ1-1, the full variable domain reads DGGITQSPKYLFRKEGQNVTLSCEQNLNHDAMYWYRQDPGQGLRLIYYSQIVNDFQKGDIAEGYSVSREKKESFPLTVTSAQKNPTAFYLCASTSDPGPNTEAFFGQGTRLTVV.

The chain couples TRBV6-6 to TRBJ2-2, with 7 bases aligning to TRBD2. Germline values: CDR1 MNHNY, CDR2 SVGAGI (reference sequence). J was trimmed by 7 bases and V by 5 bases; bases with no gene match: 10. This CDR3 region has 15 residues. CDR3 region: CASSPREVGSGELFF. The CDR3 nucleotides read TGTGCCAGCAGTCCACGGGAGGTTGGGAGCGGGGAGCTGTTTTTT.

This chain joins TRBV15 and TRBJ2-1; D is uncertain. CDR1 is LNHNV, CDR2 YYDKDF, per germline (reference sequence). The length of the CDR3 is 12 residues. Trimming shortened V by 2 bases and J by 14 bases, and 13 bases separated the two germline ends. The DNA of the CDR3 is TGTGCCACCAGCAGATTGGCCGGACGGAAGTTCTTC. Encoded protein: CATSRLAGRKFF.

The V gene is TRBV10-3, the J gene TRBJ2-1; 10 nucleotides match TRBD1. The CDR3 sequence is 16 residues long. From germline, CDR1 is ENHRY and CDR2 SYGVKD. V was pared by 5 bases and J by 6 bases, with 10 bases of the junction left unmatched. Here the CDR3 reads CAISTGQGVLGNEQFF. DNA for the CDR3: TGTGCCATCAGTACAGGACAGGGGGTTCTTGGCAATGAGCAGTTCTTC.

This clone occurred once. The chain recombines TRBV27 with TRBJ2-7; D is perhaps TRBD2 (6 bases). Between the trimmed V and J ends, which lost 2 bases and 3 bases, there was a span of 29 bases. Per the germline V gene, CDR1 is MNHEY and CDR2 is SMNVEV (reference sequence). The CDR3 consists of 20 residues. CDR3 DNA: TGTGCCAGCAGTTTACGGGGACTCCCAGTCCTTGGGGGGATTGGCTACGAGCAGTACTTC. The encoded protein is CASSLRGLPVLGGIGYEQYF.

The chain has TRBV11-2 and TRBJ1-5, with D unclear. The CDR3 is made up of 13 amino acids. Trimming took off 4 bases at V and 6 bases at J, with 10 bases between the two ends. Germline CDR1 and CDR2: SGHAT and FQNNGV. DNA for the CDR3: TGTGCCAGCAGCTCCGCGTTAGGTCAGCCCCAGCATTTT. Translation gives CASSSALGQPQHF.

The V and J genes are TRBV27 and TRBJ2-3, with D perhaps matching TRBD2 (6 bases). V was pared by 1 base and J by 6 bases, with 11 bases between. CDR3 length: 14 amino acids. Germline CDR1 is MNHEY and CDR2 is SMNVEV (reference sequence). DNA of the CDR3: TGTGCCAGCAGTTTATTTCCTAGCGCCGATACGCAGTATTTT. It codes for CASSLFPSADTQYF.

The chain couples TRBV10-3 to TRBJ2-7, with 10 bases matching TRBD2. V dropped 4 bases and J dropped 0; count of bases not matched to a gene: 6. This CDR3 contains 16 residues. Germline CDR1 is ENHRY and CDR2 is SYGVKD. CDR3 sequence (DNA): TGTGCCATCAGTGGCCAACTAGCGGGAAGCTCCTACGAGCAGTACTTC. It specifies CAISGQLAGSSYEQYF.

The chain uses TRBV5-1 and TRBJ1-4, with TRBD1 identical over 8 bases. This CDR3 has 13 residues. CDR1 is SGHRS, CDR2 YFSETQ, per germline. V trimming: 7 bases; J trimming: 8 bases; junction bases outside the gene matches: 7. The CDR3 loop reads CASSQGAREKLFF. The CDR3, as DNA: TGCGCCAGCTCCCAGGGGGCTCGAGAAAAACTGTTTTTT.

The gene calls are TRBV28 and TRBJ1-1, with 8 bases aligning to TRBD1. CDR3 size: 11 residues. CDR1 MDHEN and CDR2 SYDVKM come from the germline V gene. Trimming at V came to 4 bases and at J to 11 bases, leaving 3 bases not matched to a gene. CDR3 protein: CASSSRGQAFF. CDR3 coding DNA: TGTGCCAGCAGTTCCAGGGGGCAGGCTTTCTTT. Combining the CDR3 with reference TRBV28 and TRBJ1-1 gives the whole variable domain DVKVTQSSRYLVKRTGEKVFLECVQDMDHENMFWYRQDPGLGLRLIYFSYDVKMKEKGDIPEGYSVSREKKERFSLILESASTNQTSMYLCASSSRGQAFFGQGTRLTVV.

The V and J genes are TRBV3-1 (or the pseudogene TRBV3-2) and TRBJ1-1, with D uncertain. Germline CDR1 LGHDT, CDR2 YNNKEL (reference sequence). Trimming cost V 5 bases and J 1 base, with 11 bases left between them. The CDR3 extends over 14 amino acids. CDR3 residues: CASSDSASNTEAFF. DNA for the CDR3: TGTGCCAGCAGCGATAGCGCATCGAACACTGAAGCTTTCTTT.

The chain links TRBV11-3 to TRBJ2-7, with a possible D match to TRBD1 (6 bases). The germline gives CDR1 SGHNT, CDR2 YENEEA. This CDR3 has 14 residues. V was shortened by 0 bases and J by 7 bases, with 13 bases between the two germline ends. The chain's CDR3 is CASSLDGRGTEQYF. CDR3 nucleotides: TGTGCCAGCAGCTTAGATGGTAGGGGGACGGAGCAGTACTTC.

This chain connects TRBV3-1 (or the pseudogene TRBV3-2) to TRBJ2-1; 10 nucleotides agree with TRBD2. Germline V gene data show CDR1 as LGHDT and CDR2 as YNNKEL (reference sequence). V shed 5 bases and J 4 bases; nucleotides not matched to a gene: 8. The CDR3 spans 16 residues. This chain's CDR3 is CASSNLRAGGYNEQFF. Here the CDR3 DNA reads TGTGCCAGCAGCAACCTCCGAGCGGGAGGGTACAATGAGCAGTTCTTC.

J is TRBJ2-1 and V is TRBV28; 9 bases are a match to TRBD1. CDR1 is MDHEN and CDR2 is SYDVKM in the germline V gene. V was clipped by 3 bases and J by 8 bases; unmatched bases: 11. This CDR3 has 16 residues. The CDR3: CASSLSRNRGLDEQFF. DNA for the CDR3: TGTGCCAGCAGTTTGAGTAGGAACAGGGGGCTGGATGAGCAGTTCTTC. The full variable domain, with the rest looked up from reference TRBV28 and TRBJ2-1, is DVKVTQSSRYLVKRTGEKVFLECVQDMDHENMFWYRQDPGLGLRLIYFSYDVKMKEKGDIPEGYSVSREKKERFSLILESASTNQTSMYLCASSLSRNRGLDEQFFGPGTRLTVL.

The chain employs TRBV19 and TRBJ1-2; 9 positions agree with TRBD1. Germline CDR1 LNHDA, CDR2 SQIVND (reference sequence). This CDR3 region has 13 residues. V was clipped by 10 bases and J by 6 bases; unmatched bases: 9. CDR3 in DNA: TGTGCCACCCGGGACAGGGAAAACAATGGCTACACCTTC. Its protein product is CATRDRENNGYTF.

This chain uses TRBV7-6 with TRBJ2-7; a possible D gene is TRBD1 (5 bases). The CDR3 is 17 amino acids. Germline assignment: CDR1 SGHVS and CDR2 FNYEAQ. Trimming cost V 6 bases and J 2 bases, with 23 bases left between them. CDR3 residues: CASSAIRKDTRPYEQYF. In nucleotides, the CDR3 is TGTGCCAGCAGTGCCATTCGAAAGGACACCCGACCCTACGAGCAGTACTTC.

This clone was picked up one time. The J gene is TRBJ1-4, the V gene TRBV15; D is unresolved. The CDR3 totals 16 residues. V dropped 0 bases and J dropped 1 base, with 9 bases sitting between them. CDR1 is LNHNV and CDR2 is YYDKDF in the germline V gene (reference sequence). The CDR3 DNA reads as TGTGCCACCAGCAGAGATCTGGGTGTAACTAATGAAAAACTGTTTTTT. Its translation is CATSRDLGVTNEKLFF.

The rearrangement uses TRBV27 and TRBJ2-7; 9 nucleotides line up with TRBD2. Germline-derived CDR1 and CDR2 are MNHEY and SMNVEV (reference sequence). After removal of 7 bases from V and 2 bases from J, the junction contained 6 bases not matched to a gene. The CDR3 spans 14 residues. The CDR3 sequence: CASTRAGGTYEQYF. Written as DNA, the CDR3 is TGTGCCAGCACCCGAGCGGGAGGCACCTACGAGCAGTACTTC.

This chain joins TRBV7-9 and TRBJ2-2; possibly TRBD1 or TRBD2 for D (5 bases each). The ends were cut back, 5 bases at V and 6 bases at J, with 7 bases in the middle. The CDR3 contains 12 residues. CDR1 and CDR2 (germline): SEHNR, FQNEAQ (reference sequence). CDR3 protein: CASSRGAGELFF. CDR3 sequence (DNA): TGTGCCAGCAGCCGAGGGGCCGGGGAGCTGTTTTTT.

The chain has TRBV19 and TRBJ2-6, with 7 bases fitting TRBD1. Germline CDR1 reads LNHDA; CDR2 reads SQIVND (reference sequence). The CDR3 sequence is 17 residues long. V lost 7 bases and J lost 0; bases outside the gene matches: 9. The CDR3 protein is CASTPQGPNSGANVLTF. CDR3 DNA sequence: TGTGCCAGTACCCCACAGGGGCCAAACTCTGGGGCCAACGTCCTGACTTTC.

The V call is TRBV2, the J call TRBJ2-6, with D unclear. The CDR3 runs to 12 residues. Germline values: CDR1 SNHLY, CDR2 FYNNEI. V lost 6 bases and J lost 2, with 2 bases in between. This chain's CDR3 is CASRAGANVLTF. CDR3 in DNA: TGTGCCAGCAGGGCTGGGGCCAACGTCCTGACTTTC.